Listed below are T cell receptor beta chains from one sample, sequenced in a study of memory CD4+ T cells and cytomegalovirus serostatus. Libraries were prepared by immunoSEQ multiplex PCR; TCRdb keeps only in-frame clonotypes and omits some of them. The sample carries 61,000 or so clones, around three quarters recorded once. Source material: memory CD4+ T cells from blood. The source is an adult in good health and CMV-seronegative. Some clones in this sample may be carry-over from other donors' samples. Each CDR3 is given with its conserved first and last residue. D genes are given only for firm matches. Some rows mark clone size as missing; the rest say once, few, many or name a class of expanded clone.

clone_size d_call j_call v_call cdr3_nt cdr3_aa
- TRBD1 TRBJ1-2 TRBV10-3 TGTGCCATCAGTGAGCAGGGGACCCGGGACAGGGGTAATGGCTACACCTTC CAISEQGTRDRGNGYTF
- TRBD2 TRBJ2-3 TRBV5-1 TGCGCCAGCACCACGGGGACTAGCGGCGCGGGGGATACGCAGTATTTT CASTTGTSGAGDTQYF
- - TRBJ2-3 TRBV18 TGTGCCACCTCCGAGGCAGGGACCTCCACAGATACGCAGTATTTT CATSEAGTSTDTQYF
- TRBD2 TRBJ2-7 TRBV6-6 TGTGCCAGCAGGGGGAGGGGCTCCTACGAGCAGTACTTC CASRGRGSYEQYF
- - TRBJ1-2 TRBV29-1 TGCAGCGTTGAAGATCTTAGGAGGGGTGGCTACACCTTC CSVEDLRRGGYTF
- - TRBJ2-3 TRBV9 TGTGCCAGCAGCGTAGGGGCGAGCACAGATACGCAGTATTTT CASSVGASTDTQYF
- TRBD2 TRBJ2-7 TRBV4-2 TGTGCCAGCAGCCACTCGATACTAGCGGGAGGGATATACGAGCAGTACTTC CASSHSILAGGIYEQYF
once - TRBJ1-5 TRBV10-3 TGTGCCATCAGTGGATTCATAAATCAGCCCCAGCATTTT CAISGFINQPQHF
- - TRBJ2-6 TRBV10-2 TGCGCCAGCAGTGGGGGGAGCTCTGGGGCCAACGTCCTGACTTTC CASSGGSSGANVLTF
- TRBD1 TRBJ1-1 TRBV6-5 TGTGCCAGCAGTTACGGGACAGGGGACGCTGAAGCTTTCTTT CASSYGTGDAEAFF
- TRBD1 TRBJ1-2 TRBV5-4 TGTGCCAGCAGCAAGGGACAGGGGGCGCAGAACTATGGCTACACCTTC CASSKGQGAQNYGYTF
- - TRBJ1-5 TRBV28 TGTGCCAGCAGTTTAGTGTGGAGGGGCTCCAATCAGCCCCAGCATTTT CASSLVWRGSNQPQHF
- TRBD1 TRBJ1-1 TRBV4-3 TGCGCCAGCAGCCCCCGCAAGGGGGCGTTAAACACTGAAGCTTTCTTT CASSPRKGALNTEAFF
few - TRBJ2-3 TRBV7-2 TGTGCCAGCAGCTTAGTAGTTAGCACAGATACGCAGTATTTT CASSLVVSTDTQYF
- - TRBJ2-1 TRBV28 TGTGCCAGCAGCCCCGGTCAGGGCCCGGAGGGGTTCTTC CASSPGQGPEGFF
few TRBD2 TRBJ2-3 TRBV7-2 TGTGCCAGCAGCTTAGGGAGGCTAGCGGTCACAGATACGCAGTATTTT CASSLGRLAVTDTQYF
- - TRBJ2-7 TRBV5-6 TGTGCCAGCAGCTTGAGTCGGGGGCCCGTCGAGCAGTACTTC CASSLSRGPVEQYF
- TRBD1 TRBJ2-2 TRBV7-9 TGTGCCAGCAGCGTATGGGACAGGGATGGGGAGCTGTTTTTT CASSVWDRDGELFF
once TRBD1 TRBJ1-1 TRBV2 TGTGCCAGCAGTGCCACAGGGGAGTCTGAAGCTTTCTTT CASSATGESEAFF
- - TRBJ1-6 TRBV7-8 TGTGCCAGCAGTCGACGGACGGTGTATAATTCACCCCTCCACTTT CASSRRTVYNSPLHF
once - TRBJ1-3 TRBV6-5 TGTGCCAGCAGTTACGGCAGGGGCTCTGGAAACACCATATATTTT CASSYGRGSGNTIYF
- - TRBJ1-1 TRBV9 TGTGCCAGCAGCGTAGCTCCCGACGGGACCCGCTCAAGCCACACTGAAGCTTTCTTT CASSVAPDGTRSSHTEAFF
- - TRBJ1-1 TRBV2 TGTGCCAGCGGCGAATTACAGGGTTATGCTTTCTTT CASGELQGYAFF
- TRBD2 TRBJ2-7 TRBV7-3 TGTGCCAGCAGCTTACTAGCGGGAGGGGGGAAGCAGTACTTC CASSLLAGGGKQYF
- TRBD2 TRBJ2-5 TRBV7-2 TGTGCCAGCAGCGATCGGACTAGCGGGAGGGAGGGGACCCAGTACTTC CASSDRTSGREGTQYF
few - TRBJ1-1 TRBV5-1 TGCGCCAGCAGCTTGGGTTCAGTACACACTGAAGCTTTCTTT CASSLGSVHTEAFF
- - TRBJ1-3 TRBV4-2 TGTGCCAGCAGCCAAGAGGCAGGGAATACTGGAAACACCATATATTTT CASSQEAGNTGNTIYF
- - TRBJ2-7 TRBV4-2 TGTGCCAGCAGCCAAGTTGGCAGGGGCTACGAGCAGTACTTC CASSQVGRGYEQYF
once - TRBJ2-7 TRBV11-2 TGTGCCAGCAGGAACCTACGGGCTGACTACGAGCAGTACTTC CASRNLRADYEQYF
once TRBD1 TRBJ2-5 TRBV11-2 TGTGCCAGCAGCCGCAGGGGGCGAGAGGAGACCCAGTACTTC CASSRRGREETQYF
once - TRBJ1-3 TRBV7-9 TGTGCCAGCAGCTTGCTTGCAGGATCCCGAAACACCATATATTTT CASSLLAGSRNTIYF
- - TRBJ2-3 TRBV4-3 TGCGCCAGCAGCCCTCGGGGAGCATTCCAACCGGATACGCAGTATTTT CASSPRGAFQPDTQYF